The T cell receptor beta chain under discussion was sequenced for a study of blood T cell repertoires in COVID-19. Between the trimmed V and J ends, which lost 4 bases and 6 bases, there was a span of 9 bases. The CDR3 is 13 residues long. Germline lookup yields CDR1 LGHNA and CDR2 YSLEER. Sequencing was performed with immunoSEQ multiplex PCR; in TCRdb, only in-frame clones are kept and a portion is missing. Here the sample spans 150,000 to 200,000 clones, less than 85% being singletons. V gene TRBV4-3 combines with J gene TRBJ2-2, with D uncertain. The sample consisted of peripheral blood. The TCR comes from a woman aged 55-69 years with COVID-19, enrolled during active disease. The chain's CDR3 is CASSLLRAGELFF. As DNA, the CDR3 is TGCGCCAGCAGCCTATTAAGAGCCGGGGAGCTGTTTTTT.